What follows are 9 T cell receptor beta chains derived from one specimen sequenced in a study of graft-versus-host responses after intestinal transplantation. Method: immunoSEQ multiplex PCR; TCRdb's copy keeps in-frame clones and lacks some. The table records about 120,000 clones, just over 90% of them present only once. For these receptors, no antigen is known. The material was unstimulated CD4+ T cells sorted from spleen or lymph node cells, obtained before transplant. Receptor source: a human donor who was the organ donor for an intestinal transplant.

The chain combines TRBV9 with TRBJ1-4, with D perhaps TRBD1 (5 bases). The CDR3 covers 15 residues. The germline V gene has CDR1 SGDLS and CDR2 YYNGEE. Trimming cost V 3 bases and J 5 bases, with 14 bases left between them. The CDR3 loop is CASSARGGPNEKLFF. The CDR3 DNA reads TGTGCCAGCAGCGCAAGGGGAGGACCCAATGAAAAACTGTTTTTT.

The V gene is TRBV19, the J gene TRBJ2-2; 7 nucleotides align to TRBD1. In germline, CDR1 is LNHDA, CDR2 SQIVND (reference sequence). The V and J ends lost 5 bases and 1 base, in that order; junction bases with no gene match: 4. CDR3 size: 15 residues. The CDR3 DNA is TGTGCCAGTAGTCTCCGGACAGGGAACACCGGGGAGCTGTTTTTT. Translation gives CASSLRTGNTGELFF.

The chain recombines TRBV11-2 with TRBJ2-6, with 8 bases identical to TRBD2. The CDR3 is made up of 16 amino acids. V gave up 5 bases and J gave up 6 bases; unmatched junction bases: 9. Germline V gene sequence: CDR1 SGHAT, CDR2 FQNNGV. The CDR3 DNA reads TGTGCCAGCAGCCGACGGGGACTAGACGCGGCCAACGTCCTGACTTTC. Translated, it gives CASSRRGLDAANVLTF.

The chain uses TRBV19 and TRBJ1-3, with D unresolved. The germline V gene encodes CDR1 LNHDA and CDR2 SQIVND (reference sequence). This CDR3 is 13 amino acids long. V was shortened by 1 base and J by 8 bases, with 9 bases between the two germline ends. The CDR3 region has the DNA TGTGCCAGTAGTATAGGTCCGGAGGACACCATATATTTT. Translating it yields CASSIGPEDTIYF.

V usage is TRBV7-2 and J usage is TRBJ2-2; D remains ambiguous. Germline V gives CDR1 SGHTA, CDR2 FQGNSA. The V end lost 5 bases, the J end lost 4 bases, and 8 bases lay between the germline ends. CDR3 length: 13 amino acids. CDR3 bases: TGTGCCAGCAGCCCTAGGTTCACCGGGGAGCTGTTTTTT. Translation gives CASSPRFTGELFF.

The chain combines TRBV5-1 with TRBJ1-2, with 7 bases matching TRBD1. This CDR3 contains 13 residues. Looked up from germline, CDR1 is SGHRS and CDR2 is YFSETQ. With 3 bases clipped from V and 4 bases from J, the junction kept 3 bases outside the gene matches. The CDR3 spells CASSSTGLYGYTF. CDR3 DNA: TGCGCCAGCAGCTCGACAGGGCTCTATGGCTACACCTTC.

The CDR3, as DNA: TGTGCCAGCAGCCCCCCGACAGGGGGCTACACCTTC. Amino acids: CASSPPTGGYTF. The chain is built from TRBV7-9 and TRBJ1-2, with 7 bases lining up with TRBD1. The length of the CDR3 is 12 residues. V lost 5 bases to trimming and J lost 8 bases; unmatched junction nucleotides: 5. The germline V gene has CDR1 SEHNR and CDR2 FQNEAQ (reference sequence). The variable domain in full, completed from reference TRBV7-9 and TRBJ1-2, reads DTGVSQNPRHKITKRGQNVTFRCDPISEHNRLYWYRQTLGQGPEFLTYFQNEAQLEKSRLLSDRFSAERPKGSFSTLEIQRTEQGDSAMYLCASSPPTGGYTFGSGTRLTVV.

DNA for the CDR3: TGTGCCAGCAGCCTACAGGGTAATGGCTACACCTTC. Protein: CASSLQGNGYTF. The rearrangement uses TRBV6-1 and TRBJ1-2, with TRBD1 as a possible D gene (6 bases). In germline, CDR1 is MNHNS, CDR2 SASEGT. With 6 bases removed from V and 6 bases from J, the gap between germline ends came to 11 bases. The CDR3 runs to 12 residues.

V gene TRBV7-2 combines with J gene TRBJ2-2, with 10 positions matching TRBD2. There are 14 residues in the CDR3. V shed 4 bases, J shed 4 bases, and the junction held 0 bases outside the gene matches. Germline V lookup: CDR1 SGHTA, CDR2 FQGNSA. CDR3 region: CASSWTSGTGELFF. DNA of the CDR3: TGTGCCAGCAGCTGGACTAGCGGCACCGGGGAGCTGTTTTTT. Full variable domain (remainder filled in from reference TRBV7-2 and TRBJ2-2): GAGVSQSPSNKVTEKGKDVELRCDPISGHTALYWYRQSLGQGLEFLIYFQGNSAPDKSGLPSDRFSAERTGGSVSTLTIQRTQQEDSAVYLCASSWTSGTGELFFGEGSRLTVL.